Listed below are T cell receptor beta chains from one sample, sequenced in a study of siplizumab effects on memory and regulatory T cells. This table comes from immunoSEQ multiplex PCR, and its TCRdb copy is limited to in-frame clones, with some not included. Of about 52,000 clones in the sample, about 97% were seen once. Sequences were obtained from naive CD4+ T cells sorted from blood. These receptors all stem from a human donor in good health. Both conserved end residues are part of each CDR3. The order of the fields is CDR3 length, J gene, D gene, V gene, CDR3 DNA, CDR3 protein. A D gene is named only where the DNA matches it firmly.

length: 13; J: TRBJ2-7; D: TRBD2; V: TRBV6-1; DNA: TGTGCCAGCCGACTAGCGGTTTCCTACGAGCAGTACTTC; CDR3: CASRLAVSYEQYF
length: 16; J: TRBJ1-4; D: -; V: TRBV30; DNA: TGTGCCTGGAGTCCCCGGGGGGTTGTCATCGGTGAAAAACTGTTTTTT; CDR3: CAWSPRGVVIGEKLFF
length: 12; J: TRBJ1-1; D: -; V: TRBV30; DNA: TGTGCCTGGAGTTTGGAACCCGCCCAAGCTTTCTTT; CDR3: CAWSLEPAQAFF
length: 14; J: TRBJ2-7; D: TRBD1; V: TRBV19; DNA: TGTGCCAGTAGTATCCAGGGGGCGCCGGACGAGCAGTACTTC; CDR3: CASSIQGAPDEQYF
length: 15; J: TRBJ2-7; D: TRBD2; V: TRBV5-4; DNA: TGTGCCAGCAGCCCGGAAGCGGGAGCGAGGTACGAGCAGTACTTC; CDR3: CASSPEAGARYEQYF
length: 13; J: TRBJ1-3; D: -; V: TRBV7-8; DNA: TGTGCCAGCAGCCGCATCTCAGGGAACACCATATATTTT; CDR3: CASSRISGNTIYF
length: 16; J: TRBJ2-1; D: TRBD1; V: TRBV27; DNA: TGTGCCAGCAGTAAAACAGGGGGCCGAACTTACAATGAGCAGTTCTTC; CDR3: CASSKTGGRTYNEQFF
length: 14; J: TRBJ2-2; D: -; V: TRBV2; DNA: TGTGCCAGCATTGGCATGCTAGGAGGCGGGGAGCTGTTTTTT; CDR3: CASIGMLGGGELFF
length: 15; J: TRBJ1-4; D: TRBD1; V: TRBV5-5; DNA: TGTGCCAGCAGCTTGACAGGGGGCACTAATGAAAAACTGTTTTTT; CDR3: CASSLTGGTNEKLFF
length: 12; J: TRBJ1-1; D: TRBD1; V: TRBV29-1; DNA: TGCAGCGTGGACAGGGGGAACACTGAAGCTTTCTTT; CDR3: CSVDRGNTEAFF